This TCR beta chain is from a study of human T cells and chemical hapten exposure. Trimming shortened V by 6 bases and J by 1 base, and 10 bases separated the two germline ends. Germline-derived CDR1 and CDR2 are MNHEY and SVGEGT. The CDR3 is 14 amino acids. Of note for this clonotype: Its antigen is not identified.

The library put unique molecular identifiers onto individual cDNA molecules. Each CDR3 protein gets one entry after TCRdb re-called the RACE reads with MiXCR. The sample holds fewer than 300,000 distinct CDR3 sequences; approximately 7.5% are singletons and the top ten take 0.9% to 1.5%. As to time point: pre-sensitization, week 0. Treatment in this sample: therapeutic diphenylcyclopropenone sensitization with weekly scalp DPC. Study-level points and caveats: Following DPC sensitization, TCRs present above 1 in 1000 frequency showed no change.

This clonotype was obtained from a man aged 18 to 29 with alopecia areata. Some clones in this sample may be carry-over from other donors' samples. V is TRBV6-2 or TRBV6-3 and J is TRBJ1-3; a possible D gene is TRBD1 (6 bases). The input for sequencing was whole blood, taken in connection with sensitization to the hapten diphenylcyclopropenone (DPC). The CDR3 reads CASRATGSGNTIYF. The CDR3 nucleotides read TGTGCCAGCAGGGCGACAGGATCTGGAAACACCATATATTTT.